Listed below are T cell receptor beta chains from one sample, sequenced in a study of beta chain features in type 1 diabetes. The repertoire was sequenced with immunoSEQ multiplex PCR; TCRdb's copy has only in-frame clones and lacks some. The repertoire includes 250,000 to 300,000 clones, approximately 24% of them detected once, and about 0.011% sits in the top ten. The sample comprised naive CD4+ T cells from blood. The receptors originated from a woman in her twenties or thirties with type 1 diabetes. The CDR3 runs from the conserved cysteine through the conserved F or W. Each record gives: CDR3 length, J gene, clone size, V gene, D gene, CDR3 DNA, CDR3 protein. A D gene is named only where the DNA matches it firmly. Rows may omit the clone size; those that give it use once, few, many or a size class.

>15|TRBJ1-5|few|TRBV9|-
TGTGCCAGCAGCGTAGCTGGCAGGGTGAATCAGCCCCAGCATTTT
CASSVAGRVNQPQHF
>12|TRBJ2-7|few|TRBV6-5|-
TGTGCCAGCAGTTACATGGGGGGCGAGCAGTACTTC
CASSYMGGEQYF
>16|TRBJ2-1|few|TRBV7-8|TRBD2
TGTGCCAGCAGCTTAAAGGGACTAGCGGGACCGAATGAGCAGTTCTTC
CASSLKGLAGPNEQFF
>14|TRBJ2-5|-|TRBV5-4|-
TGTGCCAGCAGCTTCGCCTCGACGGGGGAGACCCAGTACTTC
CASSFASTGETQYF
>12|TRBJ2-7|-|TRBV2|-
TGTGCCAGCAGAGGGGGAGCCTACGAGCAGTACTTC
CASRGGAYEQYF
>16|TRBJ2-7|few|TRBV9|TRBD2
TGTGCCAGCAGCCCGCGGACTAGCGGGAACAGATACGAGCAGTACTTC
CASSPRTSGNRYEQYF
>15|TRBJ2-5|-|TRBV5-1|TRBD2
TGCGCCAGCAGCCCCCGGACTAGCGGGAGTGAGACCCAGTACTTC
CASSPRTSGSETQYF
>16|TRBJ2-1|-|TRBV6-1|TRBD2
TGTGCCAGCAGTGGCATGACTAGCGGGAGGGACAATGAGCAGTTCTTC
CASSGMTSGRDNEQFF
>13|TRBJ2-5|few|TRBV10-3|-
TGTGCCATCAGTGAGGGGCAGCAAGAGACCCAGTACTTC
CAISEGQQETQYF
>14|TRBJ2-5|-|TRBV4-1|-
TGCGCCAGCAGCCCCCGGAAACCCGGGGAGACCCAGTACTTC
CASSPRKPGETQYF
>17|TRBJ2-2|few|TRBV9|TRBD2
TGTGCCAGCACGAAGACTAGCGGGAGTTCAACCGGCGGGGAGCTGTTTTTT
CASTKTSGSSTGGELFF
>12|TRBJ1-1|-|TRBV7-9|TRBD1
TGTGCCAGCAGCCAGACAGGGACTGAAGCTTTCTTT
CASSQTGTEAFF
>14|TRBJ1-1|few|TRBV7-2|-
TGTGCCAGCAGCTTGTTCACAGTGAACACTGAAGCTTTCTTT
CASSLFTVNTEAFF
>15|TRBJ1-2|-|TRBV9|-
TGTGCCAGCAGTGGGGGGGGCAGGACTAACTATGGCTACACCTTC
CASSGGGRTNYGYTF
>18|TRBJ2-7|-|TRBV13|TRBD2
TGTGCCAGCAGCTTAGGCTTGTTGGGACTAGCGGGAGCCTACGAGCAGTACTTC
CASSLGLLGLAGAYEQYF
>13|TRBJ2-5|few|TRBV30|-
TGTGCCTGGATCGGGACTTCTCAAGAGACCCAGTACTTC
CAWIGTSQETQYF
>14|TRBJ1-1|-|TRBV9|-
TGTGCCAGCAGCGAGGGGGTCATGAACACTGAAGCTTTCTTT
CASSEGVMNTEAFF
>14|TRBJ1-2|few|TRBV30|TRBD1
TGTGCCTGGAGTGTAGGGGACAGATTCTATGGCTACACCTTC
CAWSVGDRFYGYTF
>13|TRBJ2-7|few|TRBV5-1|TRBD1
TGCGCCAGCACCCGGGACAGCCACTACGAGCAGTACTTC
CASTRDSHYEQYF
>14|TRBJ2-7|-|TRBV28|TRBD2
TGTGCCAGCCGTACTAGCGGGAACTCCTACGAGCAGTACTTC
CASRTSGNSYEQYF
>14|TRBJ2-6|-|TRBV30|-
TGTGCCCACATTCTCCTCTCTGGGGCCAACGTCCTGACTTTC
CAHILLSGANVLTF
>13|TRBJ2-2|-|TRBV18|-
TGTGCCAGCTCACCAGACAGGACTGGGGAGCTGTTTTTT
CASSPDRTGELFF
>15|TRBJ2-3|few|TRBV25-1|-
TGTGCCAGCAGTGAAAGGGAGAGGGGAGGAGATACGCAGTATTTT
CASSERERGGDTQYF
>19|TRBJ2-7|few|TRBV7-9|TRBD2
TGTGCCAGCAGCCTGCTCCTTGGCGGGAGGGCCCTAGGGACCTACGAGCAGTACTTC
CASSLLLGGRALGTYEQYF
>15|TRBJ1-2|few|TRBV7-9|TRBD1
TGTGCCAGCAGCCCTGGACAGGGGGCGGGATATGGCTACACCTTC
CASSPGQGAGYGYTF
>14|TRBJ1-1|-|TRBV19|-
TGTGCCAGTAGTAGCGCTCAGGGGAGCACTGAAGCTTTCTTT
CASSSAQGSTEAFF
>14|TRBJ2-3|few|TRBV30|TRBD2
TGTGCCTGGAGAGCTAGCGGGAGGGCAGATACGCAGTATTTT
CAWRASGRADTQYF
>12|TRBJ2-5|-|TRBV10-3|TRBD1
TGTGCCATCAGGGACAGGGAAGAGACCCAGTACTTC
CAIRDREETQYF
>15|TRBJ1-5|few|TRBV28|-
TGTGCCAGCAGAGCCACAGGGTTTAGCAATCAGCCCCAGCATTTT
CASRATGFSNQPQHF
>14|TRBJ2-5|few|TRBV7-3|-
TGTGCCAGCACCCTGAGGATTGCTTTGGAGACCCAGTACTTC
CASTLRIALETQYF
>13|TRBJ1-3|few|TRBV30|TRBD1
TGTGCCTGGAACCGGGACAGGGGAATTGCCATATATTTT
CAWNRDRGIAIYF
>13|TRBJ1-5|-|TRBV19|TRBD1
TGTGCCAGTAAGGGACAGATGAATCAGCCCCAGCATTTT
CASKGQMNQPQHF
>13|TRBJ2-2|few|TRBV6-5|-
TGTGCCAGCAGGGAACAGGGAACCGGGGAGCTGTTTTTT
CASREQGTGELFF
>16|TRBJ2-3|few|TRBV18|TRBD2
TGTGCCAGCTCACCACCGCTCGCGGGAGAGGCAGATACGCAGTATTTT
CASSPPLAGEADTQYF
>15|TRBJ2-1|-|TRBV21-1|-
TGTGCCAGCAGCAAATGGCCTATAAGGGACTGGGAGCAGTTCTTC
CASSKWPIRDWEQFF
>14|TRBJ2-3|-|TRBV4-1|-
TGCGCCAGCAGCCAACGAGAGAGGGTAGATACGCAGTATTTT
CASSQRERVDTQYF
>12|TRBJ2-7|-|TRBV29-1|-
TGCAGCGTTCAATCGTCCGGTTACGAGCAGTACTTC
CSVQSSGYEQYF
>15|TRBJ1-1|-|TRBV11-2|-
TGTGCCAGCAGCCCCCGGACAAACATGAACACTGAAGCTTTCTTT
CASSPRTNMNTEAFF
>16|TRBJ2-5|few|TRBV11-2|TRBD2
TGTGCCAGCAGCTTGTCGGAACTAGCGGGACTCGAGACCCAGTACTTC
CASSLSELAGLETQYF
>16|TRBJ2-3|-|TRBV9|TRBD2
TGTGCCAGCAGCGTGGGACTAGCGGTTAGCACAGATACGCAGTATTTT
CASSVGLAVSTDTQYF